Sequencing of this T cell receptor (beta chain) was carried out in a study of blood T cell repertoires in COVID-19. About the research overall: The samples span acute and convalescent COVID-19 from the United States, Italy and Spain. PBMCs, B-cell-depleted T cells, or T cells provided the cDNA or gDNA that made up the material.

The V gene's germline CDR1 is WNHNN and CDR2 SYGVQD (reference sequence). V lost 8 bases to trimming and J lost 5 bases, with 12 bases between them. This CDR3 has 13 residues. Study processing details: Scientists estimated how many nucleated cells there were by amplifying reference gene primers. The repertoire was sequenced with immunoSEQ multiplex PCR; TCRdb's copy has only in-frame clones and lacks some. The V and J calls and clone size are taken from that table; D and trimming were inferred from the DNA. The table includes some 670,000 clones, about nine tenths detected once. The chain links TRBV10-1 to TRBJ1-4, with D unresolved. This sequence was found in a woman aged 18-29 years with acute or convalescent COVID-19. Sequences were obtained from peripheral blood. The CDR3 protein is CASDGTKNEKLFF. CDR3 in DNA: TGCGCCAGCGATGGCACTAAGAATGAAAAACTGTTTTTT.